These T cell receptor beta chains were read from a single sample in a study of T cell repertoires in cytomegalovirus infection. Each CDR3 protein is one row after TCRdb ran MiXCR on the reads. The sample holds a few hundred thousand distinct CDR3 sequences, around two fifths seen once. Which antigens these TCRs recognize remains unknown. The specimen comprised cultured PBMCs, sampled from culture after CMV antigen stimulation. These receptors originate from a human donor in good health (CMV status not recorded). Some clones in this sample may be carry-over from other donors' samples. CDR3s include the opening cysteine and the closing phenylalanine or tryptophan. Fields, in order: clone size, J gene, V gene, D gene, CDR3 DNA, CDR3 protein. D genes are given only for firm matches. Rows may omit the clone size; those that give it use once, few, many or a size class.

few	TRBJ1-4	TRBV12-3/TRBV12-4	NA	TGTGCCAGCAGCCAGGACAGATTAAATGAAAAACTGTTTTTT	CASSQDRLNEKLFF
few	TRBJ2-5	TRBV5-4	TRBD1	TGTGCCAGCAGCTTGGGAGGGGGCGATGGGGAGACCCAGTACTTC	CASSLGGGDGETQYF
NA	TRBJ2-7	TRBV7-9	NA	TGTGCCAGCAGCTTAGAGGGAGACACCTACGAGCAGTACTTC	CASSLEGDTYEQYF
NA	TRBJ2-1	TRBV5-4	TRBD2	TGTGCCAGCACCCTCGGGGGGGGGAATAACAATGAGCAGTTCTTC	CASTLGGGNNNEQFF
few	TRBJ2-7	TRBV7-8	NA	TGTGCCAGCAGCTTAGAACTATCCGCCTACGAGCAGTACTTC	CASSLELSAYEQYF
few	TRBJ2-7	TRBV20-1	TRBD2	TGCAGTGCTCGGAGGACTAGCGGCTACGAGCAGTACTTC	CSARRTSGYEQYF
few	TRBJ2-3	TRBV28	NA	TGTGCCAGCAGTGCCCCCGACAGAACAGATACGCAGTATTTT	CASSAPDRTDTQYF
NA	TRBJ1-1	TRBV6-1	TRBD1	TGTGCCAGCAGTCAACGGGACCAGGGGGTCCCGAATACTGAAGCTTTCTTT	CASSQRDQGVPNTEAFF
many	TRBJ1-1	TRBV7-2	TRBD1	TGTGCCAGCAGCTTTTCCAGGGGGGGGAGCACTGAAGCTTTCTTT	CASSFSRGGSTEAFF
few	TRBJ2-7	TRBV7-2	NA	TGTGCCAGCAGCTTACTCGGGGGAATCGCCTACGAGCAGTACTTC	CASSLLGGIAYEQYF
NA	TRBJ1-1	TRBV9	NA	TGTGCCAGCAGCCCCAGTCTCGGCGGGTACACTGAAGCTTTCTTT	CASSPSLGGYTEAFF
NA	TRBJ1-6	TRBV11-2	NA	TGTGCCAGCAGCTCCCCTGTCGGGGGCTCCTATAATTCACCCCTCCACTTT	CASSSPVGGSYNSPLHF
few	TRBJ2-1	TRBV12-3/TRBV12-4	TRBD2	TGTGCCAGCAGTCGGGGGACTAGCGGTGTCTATGAGCAGTTCTTC	CASSRGTSGVYEQFF
NA	TRBJ1-1	TRBV5-4	TRBD1	TGTGCCAGCAGCCCGGGAGACAGGGCAGACACTGAAGCTTTCTTT	CASSPGDRADTEAFF
few	TRBJ1-2	TRBV4-1	NA	TGCGCCAGCAGCCAAGTTCCGGCCGGGACTTATCTTAACTATGGCTACACCTTC	CASSQVPAGTYLNYGYTF
NA	TRBJ1-1	TRBV4-1	NA	TGCGCCAGCAGCCCATATGGGACGTTGAACACTGAAGCTTTCTTT	CASSPYGTLNTEAFF
NA	TRBJ1-6	TRBV6-6	NA	TGTGCCAGCAGTCCCTCCCGACGCGCGGGCTGGTCCCTCCACTTT	CASSPSRRAGWSLHF
few	TRBJ2-1	TRBV12-3/TRBV12-4	NA	TGTGCCAGCAGTTTTCGTAGGGACTCTGAGCAGTTCTTC	CASSFRRDSEQFF
NA	TRBJ1-2	TRBV18	TRBD1	TGTGCCAGCTCACCTAAACAGGGGGACCTCTATGGCTACACCTTC	CASSPKQGDLYGYTF
NA	TRBJ2-5	TRBV28	TRBD2	TGTGCCAGCAGTTTAACCCCGGGACTAGCGGGAGGCTCAGAGACCCAGTACTTC	CASSLTPGLAGGSETQYF
NA	TRBJ2-7	TRBV12-3/TRBV12-4	NA	TGTGCCAGCAGTTTGACAGACGAGCAGTACTTC	CASSLTDEQYF
NA	TRBJ2-1	TRBV4-1	NA	TGTGCCAGCAGCCAAGTTTTTGGGGACGTTACCTCCTACAATGAGCAGTTCTTC	CASSQVFGDVTSYNEQFF
few	TRBJ2-4	TRBV11-2	TRBD1	TGTGCCAGCAGCCTAAGGACAGGGGTGTGGGCCAAAAACATTCAGTACTTC	CASSLRTGVWAKNIQYF
NA	TRBJ2-7	TRBV7-2	NA	TGTGCCAGCAGCTTAGTTGCCCGGCGGGGAGGCTACGAGCAGTACTTC	CASSLVARRGGYEQYF
NA	TRBJ2-7	TRBV28	NA	TGTGCCAGCAGTCATCTGTCTTTGGAGCAGTACTTC	CASSHLSLEQYF
NA	TRBJ1-1	TRBV7-9	NA	TGTGCCAGCAGCCCCCGGCTGCCGATGAACACTGAAGCTTTCTTT	CASSPRLPMNTEAFF
NA	TRBJ1-1	TRBV5-1	NA	TGCGCCAGCAGCTTGGATAAGCCGAACACTGAAGCTTTCTTT	CASSLDKPNTEAFF
many	TRBJ1-4	TRBV7-2	NA	TGTGCCAGCAGCTTACAGGGGGAAAAACTGTTTTTT	CASSLQGEKLFF
few	TRBJ1-3	TRBV6-2/TRBV6-3	NA	TGTGCCAGCAGTCAGACAAGCCGCCGAAACACCATATATTTT	CASSQTSRRNTIYF
NA	TRBJ1-2	TRBV5-1	TRBD1	TGCGCCAGCAGCTTCGGGACAGTCGCTAACTATGGCTACACCTTC	CASSFGTVANYGYTF
few	TRBJ1-3	TRBV7-9	NA	TGTGCCAGCAGCTTATCGGGGACAAACACCATATATTTT	CASSLSGTNTIYF
once	TRBJ1-4	TRBV29-1	NA	TGCAGCGTTGGGGCAGCTAATGAAAAACTGTTTTTT	CSVGAANEKLFF
NA	TRBJ2-7	TRBV10-3	TRBD1	TGTGCCATCAACGAGGGGGCTAAGTCCTACGAGCAGTACTTC	CAINEGAKSYEQYF
few	TRBJ2-1	TRBV20-1	NA	TGCAGTGCTAGCGGGAGCCGGGGCAATGAGCAGTTCTTC	CSASGSRGNEQFF
once	TRBJ1-2	TRBV12-3/TRBV12-4	TRBD1	TGTGCCTCCCAGGGGTACCACAGGGGTTTGTGGGGCTACACCTTC	CASQGYHRGLWGYTF
few	TRBJ2-3	TRBV20-1	NA	TGCAGTGCTAGAAACAGACTACCCCTAGAGCAGTATTTT	CSARNRLPLEQYF
few	TRBJ1-3	TRBV7-2	NA	TGTGCCAGCAGCTTCGGGACACCCCACTCTGGAAACACCATATATTTT	CASSFGTPHSGNTIYF
NA	TRBJ1-4	TRBV7-6	NA	TGTGCCAGCAGCTCGATTACAGGCGGGAGGCGGGAAAAACTGTTTTTT	CASSSITGGRREKLFF
few	TRBJ2-3	TRBV20-1	TRBD2	TGCAGTGCTAGTAAGCTAGCGGCTAGCACAGATACGCAGTATTTT	CSASKLAASTDTQYF
NA	TRBJ2-7	TRBV10-3	NA	TGTGCCATCAGTAGAAGGACAGACTACGAGCAGTACTTC	CAISRRTDYEQYF
NA	TRBJ2-3	TRBV29-1	TRBD1	TGCAGCGCCCCAGGGGGTGGAACAGATACGCAGTATTTT	CSAPGGGTDTQYF
NA	TRBJ2-6	TRBV5-4	NA	TGTGCCAGCAGCTTGGGAGATTTCTCTGGGGCCAACGTCCTGACTTTC	CASSLGDFSGANVLTF
NA	TRBJ2-2	TRBV29-1	NA	TGCAGCACACCTCCCGGGATCAGGACGGCGAACACCGGGGAGCTGTTTTTT	CSTPPGIRTANTGELFF
NA	TRBJ1-3	TRBV18	NA	TGTGCCAGCTCACCAGTCCCTCGCGCGAGCTCTGGAAACACCATATATTTT	CASSPVPRASSGNTIYF
few	TRBJ1-2	TRBV7-8	NA	TGTGCCAGCAGCTTAGGCAGGGCGGGAGGCTACACCTTC	CASSLGRAGGYTF
few	TRBJ1-1	TRBV7-8	TRBD1	TGTGCCAGCAGCTGGACAGGGCGCACTGAAGCTTTCTTT	CASSWTGRTEAFF
NA	TRBJ2-5	TRBV7-9	TRBD2	TGTGCCAGCAGCCCCTCATGGGAGCAGATGGGAGGGCCTGAGGAGACCCAGTACTTC	CASSPSWEQMGGPEETQYF
few	TRBJ2-7	TRBV7-2	NA	TGTGCCAGCAGCTTAGGGGACCCCTACGAGCAGTACTTC	CASSLGDPYEQYF